The following is a T cell receptor (beta chain) sequence with its context. What it binds is not known. This specimen comes from a study of PD-L1 blockade in urothelial cancer. CDR1 is SEHNR and CDR2 is FQNEAQ in the germline V gene (reference sequence). The length of the CDR3 is 15 residues. Trimming pared 0 bases from V and 1 base from J, leaving 9 bases between. Sequencing used immunoSEQ multiplex PCR; TCRdb keeps in-frame clones, though not all of them. The table lists under 50,000 clones, about 81% of them singletons, with 1.5% to 2% in the top ten. Findings and caveats of the study: Survival was better when pretreatment blood TCR clonality fell below the median. Durable-benefit patients showed greater tumor-associated blood clone expansion at 3 weeks.

The sample's time point: pretreatment peripheral blood. The patients had locally advanced or metastatic urothelial carcinoma. This sequence joins TRBV7-9 and TRBJ1-1, with a tentative D call TRBD1 (5 bases). Source: PBMCs, taken around atezolizumab (anti-PD-L1) treatment. The receptor comes from a man aged 50 or older with urothelial cancer. This CDR3 reads CASSLAFRANTEAFF. CDR3 sequence (DNA): TGTGCCAGCAGCTTAGCGTTCAGGGCGAACACTGAAGCTTTCTTT.